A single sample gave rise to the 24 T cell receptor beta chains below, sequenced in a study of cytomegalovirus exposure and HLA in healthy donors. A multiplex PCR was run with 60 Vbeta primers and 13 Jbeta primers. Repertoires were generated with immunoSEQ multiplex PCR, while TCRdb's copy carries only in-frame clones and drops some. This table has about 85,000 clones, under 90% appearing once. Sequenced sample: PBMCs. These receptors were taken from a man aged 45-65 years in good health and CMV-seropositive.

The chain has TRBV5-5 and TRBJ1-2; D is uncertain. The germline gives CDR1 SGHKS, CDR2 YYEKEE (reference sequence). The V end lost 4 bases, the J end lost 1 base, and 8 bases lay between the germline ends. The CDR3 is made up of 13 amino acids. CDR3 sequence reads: CASSPDNNYGYTF. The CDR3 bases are TGTGCCAGCAGCCCCGACAATAACTATGGCTACACCTTC.

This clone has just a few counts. For the CDR3, the DNA is TGTGCCAGCACCTTCGACAGGGCTGGGGCCAACGTCCTGACTTTC. It specifies CASTFDRAGANVLTF. V and J are TRBV9 and TRBJ2-6, with TRBD1 matching 7 bases. V gave up 6 bases and J gave up 2 bases; unmatched junction bases: 5. Germline V gene sequence: CDR1 SGDLS, CDR2 YYNGEE. This CDR3 region has 15 residues.

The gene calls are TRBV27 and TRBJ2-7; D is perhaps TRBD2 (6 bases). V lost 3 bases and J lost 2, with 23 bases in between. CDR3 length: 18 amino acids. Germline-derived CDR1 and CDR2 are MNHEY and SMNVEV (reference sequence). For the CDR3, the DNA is TGTGCCAGCAGTTTTGGGGGGTGGGGCAGGGAGAGGACCTACGAGCAGTACTTC. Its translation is CASSFGGWGRERTYEQYF.

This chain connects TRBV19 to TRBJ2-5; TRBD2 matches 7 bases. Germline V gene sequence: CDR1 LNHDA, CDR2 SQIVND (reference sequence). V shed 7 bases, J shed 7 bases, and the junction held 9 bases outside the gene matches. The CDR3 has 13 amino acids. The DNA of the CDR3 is TGTGCCAGTACCCCCACCTCGGGAGGGACCCAGTACTTC. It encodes CASTPTSGGTQYF.

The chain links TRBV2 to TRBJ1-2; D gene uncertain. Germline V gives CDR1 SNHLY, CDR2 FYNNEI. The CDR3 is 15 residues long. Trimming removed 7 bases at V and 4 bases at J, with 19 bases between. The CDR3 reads CASTQDRDFVYGYTF. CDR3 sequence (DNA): TGTGCCAGCACTCAGGATCGGGATTTCGTCTATGGCTACACCTTC.

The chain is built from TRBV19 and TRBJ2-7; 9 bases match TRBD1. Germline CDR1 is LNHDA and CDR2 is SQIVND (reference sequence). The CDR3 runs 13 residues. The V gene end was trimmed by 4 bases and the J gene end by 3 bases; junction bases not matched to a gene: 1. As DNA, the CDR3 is TGTGCCAGTAGTAGGGACAGGGACTACGAGCAGTACTTC. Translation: CASSRDRDYEQYF.

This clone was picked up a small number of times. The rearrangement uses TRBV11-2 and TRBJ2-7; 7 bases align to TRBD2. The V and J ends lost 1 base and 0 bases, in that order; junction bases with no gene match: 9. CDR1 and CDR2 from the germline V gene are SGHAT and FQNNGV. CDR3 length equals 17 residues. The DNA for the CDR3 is TGTGCCAGCAGCTTAGGGGCCCTGCGGGAGATCTCCTACGAGCAGTACTTC. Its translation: CASSLGALREISYEQYF.

The DNA of the CDR3 is TGCGCCAGCAGCCTCGCTTCTAGGGGAGAGACCCAGTACTTC. Translated, it gives CASSLASRGETQYF. The genes are TRBV5-1 and TRBJ2-5; perhaps TRBD1 as D (5 bases). The CDR3 is made up of 14 amino acids. V was clipped by 4 bases and J by 4 bases, with 14 bases between them. Germline CDR1 is SGHRS and CDR2 is YFSETQ.

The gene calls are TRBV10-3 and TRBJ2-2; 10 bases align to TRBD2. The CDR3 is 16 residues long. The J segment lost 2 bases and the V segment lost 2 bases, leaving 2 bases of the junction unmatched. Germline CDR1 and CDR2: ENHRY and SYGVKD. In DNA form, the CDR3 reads TGTGCCATCAGTGAGGCTAGCGGGGGAAACACCGGGGAGCTGTTTTTT. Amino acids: CAISEASGGNTGELFF.

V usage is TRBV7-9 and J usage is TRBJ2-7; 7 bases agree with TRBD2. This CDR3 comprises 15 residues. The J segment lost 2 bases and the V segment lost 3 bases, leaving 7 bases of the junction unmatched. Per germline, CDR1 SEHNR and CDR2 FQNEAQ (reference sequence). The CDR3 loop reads CASSFREAIPYEQYF. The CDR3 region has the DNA TGTGCCAGCAGCTTCCGGGAGGCTATACCCTACGAGCAGTACTTC.

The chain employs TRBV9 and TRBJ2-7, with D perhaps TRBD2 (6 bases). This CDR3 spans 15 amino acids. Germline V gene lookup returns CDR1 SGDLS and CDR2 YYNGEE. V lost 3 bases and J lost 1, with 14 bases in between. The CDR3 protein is CASSAAGRSSYEQYF. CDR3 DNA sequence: TGTGCCAGCAGCGCGGCGGGGCGCTCTTCCTACGAGCAGTACTTC.

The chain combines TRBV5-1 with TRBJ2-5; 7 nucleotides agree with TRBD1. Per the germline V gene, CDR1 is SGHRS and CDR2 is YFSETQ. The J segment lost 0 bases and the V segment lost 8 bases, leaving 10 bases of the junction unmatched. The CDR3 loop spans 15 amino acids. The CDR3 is CARGPQGLHQETQYF. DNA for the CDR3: TGCGCCAGAGGGCCACAGGGGTTACACCAAGAGACCCAGTACTTC.

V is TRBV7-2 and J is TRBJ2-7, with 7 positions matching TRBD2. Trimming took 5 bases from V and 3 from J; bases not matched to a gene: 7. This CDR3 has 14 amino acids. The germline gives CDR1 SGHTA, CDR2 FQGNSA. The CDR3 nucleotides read TGTGCCAGCAGCCCAAGCGGGACCAACTACGAGCAGTACTTC. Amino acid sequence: CASSPSGTNYEQYF.

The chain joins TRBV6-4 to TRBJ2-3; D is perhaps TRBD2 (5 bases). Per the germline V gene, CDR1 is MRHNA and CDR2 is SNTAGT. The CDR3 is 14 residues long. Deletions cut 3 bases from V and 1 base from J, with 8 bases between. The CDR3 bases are TGTGCCAGCAGTGAAGATAGCGGCACAGATACGCAGTATTTT. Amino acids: CASSEDSGTDTQYF.

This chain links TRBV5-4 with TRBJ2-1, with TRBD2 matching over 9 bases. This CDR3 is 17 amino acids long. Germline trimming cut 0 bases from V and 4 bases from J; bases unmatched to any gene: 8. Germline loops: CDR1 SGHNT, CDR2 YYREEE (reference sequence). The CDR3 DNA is TGTGCCAGCAGCTTGGGTGGATCGGGACTAGCTTACAATGAGCAGTTCTTC. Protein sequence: CASSLGGSGLAYNEQFF.

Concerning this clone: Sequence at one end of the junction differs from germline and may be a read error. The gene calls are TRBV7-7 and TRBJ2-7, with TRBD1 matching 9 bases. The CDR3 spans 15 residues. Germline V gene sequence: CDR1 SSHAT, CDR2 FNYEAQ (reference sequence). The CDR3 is CASSPWTGVSYEQYF. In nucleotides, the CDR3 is TGTGCTAGCAGCCCGTGGACAGGGGTTTCCTACGAGCAGTACTTC.

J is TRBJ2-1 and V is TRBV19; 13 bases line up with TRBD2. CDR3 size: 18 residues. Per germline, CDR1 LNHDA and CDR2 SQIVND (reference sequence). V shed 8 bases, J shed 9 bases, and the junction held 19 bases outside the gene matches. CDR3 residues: CASFATSGLAGVAGEQFF. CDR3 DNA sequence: TGTGCCAGTTTTGCCACCTCTGGACTAGCGGGAGTGGCGGGTGAGCAGTTCTTC.

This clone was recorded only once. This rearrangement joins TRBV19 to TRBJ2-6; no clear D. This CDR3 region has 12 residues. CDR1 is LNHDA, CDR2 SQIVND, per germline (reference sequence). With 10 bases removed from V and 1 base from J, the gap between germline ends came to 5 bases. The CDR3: CATTSGANVLTF. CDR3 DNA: TGTGCCACCACTTCTGGGGCCAACGTCCTGACTTTC.

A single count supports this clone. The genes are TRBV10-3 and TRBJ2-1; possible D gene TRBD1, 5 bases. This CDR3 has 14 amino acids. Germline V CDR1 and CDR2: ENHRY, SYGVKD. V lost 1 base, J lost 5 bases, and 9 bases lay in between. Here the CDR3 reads CAISEFLGDNEQFF. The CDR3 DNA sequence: TGTGCCATCAGTGAGTTCCTAGGGGACAATGAGCAGTTCTTC.

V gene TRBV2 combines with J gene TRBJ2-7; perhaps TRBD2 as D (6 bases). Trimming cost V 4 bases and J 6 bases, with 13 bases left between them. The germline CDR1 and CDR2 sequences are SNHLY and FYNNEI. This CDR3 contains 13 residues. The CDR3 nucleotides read TGTGCCAGCAGTGTGTGGAGGGACGCCGAGCAGTACTTC. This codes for CASSVWRDAEQYF.

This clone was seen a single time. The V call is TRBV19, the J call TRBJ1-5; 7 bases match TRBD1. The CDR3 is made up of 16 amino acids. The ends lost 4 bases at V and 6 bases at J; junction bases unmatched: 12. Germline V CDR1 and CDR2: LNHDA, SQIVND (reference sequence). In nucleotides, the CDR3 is TGTGCCAGTAGTAGTGGGACAGCCAGAGGAGGTCAGCCCCAGCATTTT. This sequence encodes CASSSGTARGGQPQHF.

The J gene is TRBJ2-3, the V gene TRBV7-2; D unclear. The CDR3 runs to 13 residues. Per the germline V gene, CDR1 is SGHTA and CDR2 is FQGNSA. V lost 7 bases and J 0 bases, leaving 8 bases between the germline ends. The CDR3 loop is CASNFVSTDTQYF. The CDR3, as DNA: TGTGCCAGCAACTTCGTTAGCACAGATACGCAGTATTTT.

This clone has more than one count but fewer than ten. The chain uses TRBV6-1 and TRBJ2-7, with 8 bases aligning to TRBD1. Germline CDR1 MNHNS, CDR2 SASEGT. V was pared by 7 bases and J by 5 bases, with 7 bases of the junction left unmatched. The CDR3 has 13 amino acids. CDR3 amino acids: CASISDRGHEQYF. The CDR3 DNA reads TGTGCCAGCATCTCCGACAGGGGCCACGAGCAGTACTTC.

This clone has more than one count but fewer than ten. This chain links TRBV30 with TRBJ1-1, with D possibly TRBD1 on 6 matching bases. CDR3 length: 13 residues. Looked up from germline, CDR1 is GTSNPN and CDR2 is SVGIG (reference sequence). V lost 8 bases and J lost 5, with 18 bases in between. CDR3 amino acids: CARGGGGRTEAFF. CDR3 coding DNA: TGTGCCCGGGGTGGAGGGGGAAGGACTGAAGCTTTCTTT. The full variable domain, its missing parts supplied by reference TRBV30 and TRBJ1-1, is SQTIHQWPATLVQPVGSPLSLECTVEGTSNPNLYWYRQAAGRGLQLLFYSVGIGQISSEVPQNLSASRPQDRQFILSSKKLLLSDSGFYLCARGGGGRTEAFFGQGTRLTVV.